The clone carrying this T cell receptor (beta chain) has only a few counts. Alongside a J-beta primer mix, a sample-barcoded 5' primer served in a second PCR lasting roughly 6 to 11 cycles. Carrying 12 random nucleotides, a template-switch adaptor labeled each individual cDNA molecule. One entry per CDR3 protein, called by TCRdb with MiXCR from the 5' RACE reads. The table shows almost 1 million distinct CDR3 sequences, with approximately 50% occurring only once. The data belong to a study of blood T cells in healthy people across ages. The CDR3 totals 12 residues. The V end lost 2 bases, the J end lost 6 bases, and 11 bases lay between the germline ends. Germline assignment: CDR1 DFQATT and CDR2 SNEGSKA (reference sequence).

This receptor was identified in a woman aged 60 to 75 in good health. Material: blood. The V and J genes are TRBV20-1 and TRBJ2-7, with D possibly matching TRBD2 (6 bases). The CDR3 is CSARSGESEQYF. The CDR3 DNA reads TGCAGTGCTAGATCGGGGGAGAGCGAGCAGTACTTC.